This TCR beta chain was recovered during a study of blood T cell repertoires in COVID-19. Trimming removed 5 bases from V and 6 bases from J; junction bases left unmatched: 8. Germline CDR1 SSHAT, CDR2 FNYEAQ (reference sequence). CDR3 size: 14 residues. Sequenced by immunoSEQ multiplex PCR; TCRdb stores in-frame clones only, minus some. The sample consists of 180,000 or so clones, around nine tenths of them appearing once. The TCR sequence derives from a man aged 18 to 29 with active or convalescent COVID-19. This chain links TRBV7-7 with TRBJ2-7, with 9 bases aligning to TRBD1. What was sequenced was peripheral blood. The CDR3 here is CASSPGQGLGEQYF. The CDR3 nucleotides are TGTGCCAGCAGCCCGGGACAGGGTCTCGGCGAGCAGTACTTC.